These 20 T cell receptor beta chains originate from one sample sequenced in a study of shared clonotypes between healthy human individuals. The table came from immunoSEQ multiplex PCR; TCRdb's copy has only in-frame clones and leaves some out. Counted here are 1.5 million to 1.9 million clones, 98% occurring once; the ten biggest clones make up about 0.4%. Sequencing used naive CD4+ T cells sorted from blood. Regarding subset: CD45RA+ positively selected. The receptors here all came from a man younger than 40 in good health.

The chain recombines TRBV27 with TRBJ2-7; weak D call: TRBD1 (6 bases). Germline loops: CDR1 MNHEY, CDR2 SMNVEV (reference sequence). The CDR3 length is 13 residues. Deletions cut 7 bases from V and 0 bases from J, with 10 bases between. CDR3 loop: CASKRDTSYEQYF. The CDR3 bases are TGTGCCAGCAAACGGGACACCTCCTACGAGCAGTACTTC.

As for this clone: The sample carries other DNA sequences with the same CDR3. V is TRBV5-1 and J is TRBJ1-1; D is perhaps TRBD1 (5 bases). CDR1 and CDR2 (germline): SGHRS, YFSETQ. Trimming left V 0 bases short and J 2 bases short, with 8 bases between. The CDR3 sequence is 14 residues long. CDR3 nucleotides: TGCGCCAGCAGCTTGGGTACAGGAAACACTGAAGCTTTCTTT. Its protein is CASSLGTGNTEAFF.

The J gene is TRBJ2-5, the V gene TRBV7-9; a weak D match, TRBD2 (6 bases). Trimming stripped 3 bases from V and 0 bases from J, with 17 bases between. This CDR3 has 17 residues. From germline, CDR1 is SEHNR and CDR2 FQNEAQ (reference sequence). The CDR3 loop is CASSLPNSGLYQETQYF. The CDR3 DNA reads TGTGCCAGCAGCTTGCCTAATAGCGGATTGTACCAAGAGACCCAGTACTTC. Full variable domain (outside the CDR3, taken from reference TRBV7-9 and TRBJ2-5): DTGVSQNPRHKITKRGQNVTFRCDPISEHNRLYWYRQTLGQGPEFLTYFQNEAQLEKSRLLSDRFSAERPKGSFSTLEIQRTEQGDSAMYLCASSLPNSGLYQETQYFGPGTRLLVL.

The chain's CDR3 is CASSAGQGRDEQFF. The CDR3 DNA is TGTGCCAGCAGCGCAGGACAGGGGAGGGATGAGCAGTTCTTC. This chain connects TRBV13 to TRBJ2-1; 9 bases are shared with TRBD1. The CDR3 sequence is 14 residues long. J gave up 8 bases and V 5 bases, and 7 bases lay outside the gene matches. The germline V gene has CDR1 PRHDT and CDR2 FYEKMQ (reference sequence).

V and J are TRBV9 and TRBJ2-3; 9 bases agree with TRBD2. The CDR3 spans 16 residues. With V trimmed by 1 base and J by 3 bases, 6 bases remained unmatched. Germline V gene sequence: CDR1 SGDLS, CDR2 YYNGEE. The CDR3 sequence: CASSVRSSGTTDTQYF. The CDR3 nucleotides are TGTGCCAGCAGCGTAAGGTCTAGCGGGACTACAGATACGCAGTATTTT.

V gene TRBV20-1 combines with J gene TRBJ1-1; unclear D gene. Trimming removed 2 bases from V and 8 bases from J, with 9 bases in between. Germline CDR1 and CDR2: DFQATT and SNEGSKA (reference sequence). CDR3 length equals 11 residues. As DNA, the CDR3 is TGCAGTGCTAGAAGGGCAAGCGAAGCTTTCTTT. This sequence encodes CSARRASEAFF.

Worth noting for this clone: One end of the junction varies from germline; a read error may be responsible. The rearrangement links TRBV5-4 to TRBJ2-1; possibly TRBD2 for D (6 bases). The CDR3 totals 13 residues. Germline values: CDR1 SGHNT, CDR2 YYREEE (reference sequence). CDR3 bases: TGTGCCAGCAGTCGGGACTCCAACAATGAGCAGTTCTTC. Translating it yields CASSRDSNNEQFF.

This chain links TRBV29-1 with TRBJ1-1, with 10 positions matching TRBD1. V lost 2 bases and J lost 5; bases outside the gene matches: 5. The length of the CDR3 is 14 residues. Germline V gene sequence: CDR1 SQVTM, CDR2 ANQGSEA. The CDR3 region is CSVERDRGGTEAFF. The CDR3 region has the DNA TGCAGCGTTGAAAGGGACAGGGGTGGGACTGAAGCTTTCTTT. Full variable domain (missing parts from reference TRBV29-1 and TRBJ1-1): SAVISQKPSRDICQRGTSLTIQCQVDSQVTMMFWYRQQPGQSLTLIATANQGSEATYESGFVIDKFPISRPNLTFSTLTVSNMSPEDSSIYLCSVERDRGGTEAFFGQGTRLTVV.

The chain links TRBV7-2 to TRBJ2-1, with 11 bases that match TRBD2. The CDR3 contains 16 residues. CDR1 is SGHTA and CDR2 is FQGNSA in the germline V gene. V lost 6 bases, J lost 0 bases, and 4 bases stayed unmatched. This CDR3 is CASRRLAGSSYNEQFF. CDR3 nucleotides: TGTGCCAGCAGAAGACTAGCGGGGAGCTCCTACAATGAGCAGTTCTTC.

The chain is built from TRBV5-1 and TRBJ2-2; TRBD2 matches 14 bases. Trimming cost V 0 bases and J 4 bases; bases outside gene matches: 5. The CDR3 spans 18 residues. Germline assignment: CDR1 SGHRS and CDR2 YFSETQ. In DNA form, the CDR3 reads TGCGCCAGCAGCTTGGGACTAGCGGGAGGGTATGGCACCGGGGAGCTGTTTTTT. Amino acid sequence: CASSLGLAGGYGTGELFF.

CDR3 region: CASSPLGTDQIGYTF. CDR3 sequence (DNA): TGTGCCAGCTCACCACTCGGGACAGACCAAATTGGCTACACCTTC. The chain carries TRBV18 and TRBJ1-2, with 7 nucleotides matching TRBD1. J was trimmed by 7 bases and V by 1 base; bases with no gene match: 9. CDR3 size: 15 residues. Germline V lookup: CDR1 KGHSH, CDR2 LQKENI.

This clone was recorded once. V and J are TRBV9 and TRBJ1-4, with D possibly TRBD1 on 5 matching bases. The CDR3 spans 15 residues. CDR1 is SGDLS and CDR2 is YYNGEE in the germline V gene. V lost 0 bases to trimming and J lost 3 bases, with 9 bases between them. CDR3 loop: CASSVEGMANEKLFF. CDR3 bases: TGTGCCAGCAGCGTAGAGGGGATGGCTAATGAAAAACTGTTTTTT.

This chain links TRBV10-3 with TRBJ2-3; unclear D gene. V gave up 11 bases and J gave up 4 bases, with 13 bases separating them. This CDR3 has 12 amino acids. The germline gives CDR1 ENHRY, CDR2 SYGVKD. The CDR3 sequence: CAAAVHADTQYF. The CDR3 nucleotides read TGTGCCGCGGCTGTTCACGCAGATACGCAGTATTTT.

This chain connects TRBV5-8 to TRBJ2-1; D ambiguous. The V gene lost 0 bases and the J gene lost 16 bases, with 11 bases spanning the gap. Germline CDR1 reads SGHTS; CDR2 reads YDEGEE. This CDR3 contains 11 residues. The chain's CDR3 is CASSLDRLPFF. Written as DNA, the CDR3 is TGTGCCAGCAGCTTGGACCGATTACCCTTCTTC.

The genes are TRBV7-9 and TRBJ1-5; D not resolved. The V gene lost 8 bases and the J gene lost 1 base, with 12 bases spanning the gap. The CDR3 contains 14 residues. Germline values: CDR1 SEHNR, CDR2 FQNEAQ (reference sequence). The CDR3 here is CASQLSQSNQPQHF. For the CDR3, the DNA is TGTGCCAGCCAATTATCGCAGAGCAATCAGCCCCAGCATTTT.

This clone was recorded once. Other DNA sequences of this sample code for an identical CDR3. The chain recombines TRBV7-2 with TRBJ2-2; D may match TRBD1 or TRBD2 (5 bases each). Germline CDR1 SGHTA, CDR2 FQGNSA. Trimming left V 1 base short and J 0 bases short, with 9 bases between. The CDR3 spans 16 residues. Here the CDR3 reads CASSLVGTPNTGELFF. In DNA form, the CDR3 reads TGTGCCAGCAGCTTAGTCGGGACGCCGAACACCGGGGAGCTGTTTTTT.

V gene TRBV9 combines with J gene TRBJ2-3, with 11 nucleotides matching TRBD2. CDR3 size: 15 residues. V shed 3 bases, J shed 2 bases, and the junction held 2 bases outside the gene matches. The germline V gene has CDR1 SGDLS and CDR2 YYNGEE. Here the CDR3 DNA reads TGTGCCAGCAGCGAGGGACTAGCGGCCACAGATACGCAGTATTTT. Residues: CASSEGLAATDTQYF. Full variable domain (outside the CDR3, taken from reference TRBV9 and TRBJ2-3): DSGVTQTPKHLITATGQRVTLRCSPRSGDLSVYWYQQSLDQGLQFLIQYYNGEERAKGNILERFSAQQFPDLHSELNLSSLELGDSALYFCASSEGLAATDTQYFGPGTRLTVL.

The chain combines TRBV28 with TRBJ2-1, with D possibly matching TRBD1 (6 bases). Germline V gives CDR1 MDHEN, CDR2 SYDVKM. CDR3 length: 15 residues. The ends were cut back, 4 bases at V and 4 bases at J, with 14 bases in the middle. CDR3 sequence (DNA): TGTGCCAGCAGTTCCGCCGGGACACTTTACAATGAGCAGTTCTTC. Its translation is CASSSAGTLYNEQFF.

The rearrangement uses TRBV2 and TRBJ2-7, with 9 bases lining up with TRBD1. Trimming took 4 bases from V and 1 from J; bases not matched to a gene: 5. CDR1 is SNHLY, CDR2 FYNNEI, per germline. There are 15 residues in the CDR3. The CDR3, as DNA: TGTGCCAGCAGTGCCGGGACAGGGAAATCCTACGAGCAGTACTTC. Amino acid sequence: CASSAGTGKSYEQYF.

As regards this clone: In the same sample, other DNA sequences code for this CDR3. The chain employs TRBV29-1 and TRBJ1-1; D gene unclear. The CDR3 has 13 residues. CDR1 is SQVTM and CDR2 is ANQGSEA in the germline V gene. V dropped 2 bases and J dropped 0 bases, with 7 bases sitting between them. The CDR3 nucleotides are TGCAGCGTTGAAAGGGTTCTGAACACTGAAGCTTTCTTT. This translates into CSVERVLNTEAFF.